One and the same sample provided the 25 T cell receptor beta chains below, sequenced in a study of identical twins. One entry per CDR3 protein, called by TCRdb with MiXCR from the 5' RACE reads. The top ten hold less than 2% of the sample, which has fewer than 800,000 distinct CDR3 sequences, under 8.5% seen once. The same sample was also used in a study of yellow fever vaccine responses in identical twins.

Sequenced material: PBMCs. Receptor source: a woman aged 18-35 years in good health.

The rearrangement links TRBV20-1 to TRBJ2-1, with D unclear. V was trimmed by 3 bases and J by 2 bases, leaving 14 bases between them. The CDR3 contains 15 residues. Germline V lookup: CDR1 DFQATT, CDR2 SNEGSKA (reference sequence). The CDR3: CSASPTAYTYNEQFF. The CDR3 bases are TGCAGTGCTAGTCCCACAGCCTACACCTACAATGAGCAGTTCTTC.

This clonotype was observed a handful of times. V and J are TRBV7-9 and TRBJ2-7; 9 nucleotides line up with TRBD2. From germline, CDR1 is SEHNR and CDR2 FQNEAQ (reference sequence). V shed 1 base, J shed 3 bases, and the junction held 4 bases outside the gene matches. This CDR3 is built from 15 residues. The CDR3 nucleotides are TGTGCCAGCAGCTTAGTCGAGACTAGCGGCTACGAGCAGTACTTC. This encodes CASSLVETSGYEQYF.

The chain recombines TRBV24-1 with TRBJ2-1; D might be TRBD2 (6 bases). Germline assignment: CDR1 KGHDR and CDR2 SFDVKD. The V end lost 6 bases, the J end lost 0 bases, and 14 bases lay between the germline ends. The CDR3 has 16 amino acids. This chain's CDR3 is CATSISGGSSYNEQFF. CDR3 in DNA: TGTGCCACCAGTATTAGTGGAGGGAGCTCCTACAATGAGCAGTTCTTC.

This clonotype came up a few times. J is TRBJ1-6 and V is TRBV6-1; weak D call: TRBD1 (6 bases). Per germline, CDR1 MNHNS and CDR2 SASEGT. V lost 3 bases and J lost 7, with 13 bases in between. The CDR3 sequence is 15 residues long. The CDR3 is CASSDGQGHNSPLHF. The CDR3 DNA follows: TGTGCCAGCAGTGATGGGCAGGGGCACAATTCACCCCTCCACTTT.

The chain joins TRBV7-8 to TRBJ2-4, with D possibly TRBD2 on 7 matching bases. The ends were cut back, 2 bases at V and 1 base at J, with 21 bases in the middle. Germline V gene data show CDR1 as SGHVS and CDR2 as FQNEAQ. The CDR3 has 19 residues. DNA for the CDR3: TGTGCCAGCAGCTTAAGGGGGGGGGTCCCCGAGTTTGCCAAAAACATTCAGTACTTC. Its protein is CASSLRGGVPEFAKNIQYF.

The chain has TRBV7-9 and TRBJ2-2; 7 nucleotides agree with TRBD1. The CDR3 covers 15 residues. V shed 7 bases and J 5 bases; nucleotides not matched to a gene: 10. Per germline, CDR1 SEHNR and CDR2 FQNEAQ (reference sequence). CDR3 sequence (DNA): TGTGCCAGCACCTCCGGGACCAGGGGGACCGGGGAGCTGTTTTTT. Amino acid sequence: CASTSGTRGTGELFF.

V gene TRBV2 combines with J gene TRBJ2-3; 7 bases agree with TRBD2. The J segment lost 0 bases and the V segment lost 7 bases, leaving 7 bases of the junction unmatched. Per the germline V gene, CDR1 is SNHLY and CDR2 is FYNNEI. The CDR3 runs to 15 residues. CDR3 amino acids: CASKRASGSTDTQYF. CDR3 DNA sequence: TGTGCCAGCAAACGGGCTAGCGGCAGCACAGATACGCAGTATTTT.

This clonotype was recorded a few times. The gene calls are TRBV6-1 and TRBJ2-2; perhaps TRBD2 as D (6 bases). The CDR3 has 18 amino acids. Germline lookup yields CDR1 MNHNS and CDR2 SASEGT. V was trimmed by 5 bases and J by 5 bases, leaving 24 bases between them. CDR3 in DNA: TGTGCCAGCAGTCAACGGGGGATCCAGGGCCAGATTACCGGGGAGCTGTTTTTT. Protein sequence: CASSQRGIQGQITGELFF.

This clonotype was recorded at least ten times. This chain connects TRBV5-1 to TRBJ2-3; D may be TRBD2 (5 bases). Per the germline V gene, CDR1 is SGHRS and CDR2 is YFSETQ. CDR3 size: 15 residues. V gave up 7 bases and J gave up 0 bases, with 15 bases separating them. CDR3 amino acids: CASGLDGSSTDTQYF. The CDR3 DNA sequence: TGCGCCAGCGGGCTTGATGGGAGTAGCACAGATACGCAGTATTTT.

The gene calls are TRBV20-1 and TRBJ1-4; 7 bases fit TRBD1. Germline V gene data show CDR1 as DFQATT and CDR2 as SNEGSKA (reference sequence). V shed 5 bases, J shed 1 base, and the junction held 10 bases outside the gene matches. The CDR3 has 16 amino acids. The CDR3: CSAPGGTWVTNEKLFF. In nucleotides, the CDR3 is TGCAGTGCTCCAGGGGGGACATGGGTAACTAATGAAAAACTGTTTTTT.

The J gene is TRBJ2-1, the V gene TRBV7-2; 7 bases match TRBD2. Germline loops: CDR1 SGHTA, CDR2 FQGNSA. V lost 5 bases and J lost 2; bases outside the gene matches: 6. The CDR3 length is 15 residues. The CDR3 nucleotides are TGTGCCAGCAGCCGGAGCGGGACCCCCTACAATGAGCAGTTCTTC. Its protein is CASSRSGTPYNEQFF.

This clonotype was counted at least ten times. V gene TRBV7-8 combines with J gene TRBJ2-1, with D maybe TRBD1 (6 bases). CDR1 SGHVS and CDR2 FQNEAQ come from the germline V gene. CDR3 size: 12 residues. Trimming stripped 5 bases from V and 9 bases from J, with 11 bases between. The CDR3 loop is CASSEDSFEQFF. In DNA form, the CDR3 reads TGTGCCAGCAGCGAGGACAGTTTTGAGCAGTTCTTC.

With respect to this clonotype: A much larger clone differs by one base, so this may be a read error. The gene calls are TRBV10-3 and TRBJ2-1, with unresolved D. This CDR3 comprises 11 residues. Looked up from germline, CDR1 is ENHRY and CDR2 is SYGVKD. For the CDR3, the DNA is TGTGCCATCAGTGAATACAATGGGCAGTTCTTC. It yields the protein CAISEYNGQFF.

In this sample, this clonotype turned up many times. This chain uses TRBV12-3 or TRBV12-4 with TRBJ1-2; D call uncertain. The CDR3 consists of 13 residues. The V gene lost 3 bases and the J gene lost 2 bases, with 7 bases spanning the gap. In DNA, the CDR3 is TGTGCCAGCAGTTTCGGGGTGAACTATGGCTACACCTTC. Translated, it gives CASSFGVNYGYTF.

This clonotype showed up many times. The chain links TRBV12-3 or TRBV12-4 to TRBJ2-1; possibly TRBD1 for D (5 bases). The CDR3 runs 15 residues. V was pared by 6 bases and J by 6 bases, with 18 bases between. The CDR3 region has the DNA TGTGCCAGCAGCCTGGGGCTACTCCACGGCAATGAGCAGTTCTTC. It encodes CASSLGLLHGNEQFF.

This clonotype came up a few times. The chain uses TRBV7-2 and TRBJ2-2; no reliable D call. Trimming removed 4 bases at V and 6 bases at J, with 12 bases between. Germline CDR1 and CDR2: SGHTA and FQGNSA. CDR3 size: 14 residues. The chain's CDR3 is CASSSNRVPGELFF. The CDR3 region has the DNA TGTGCCAGCAGCTCCAACCGGGTTCCCGGGGAGCTGTTTTTT.

The chain has TRBV10-2 and TRBJ2-7; D uncertain. The germline V and J ends were trimmed by 2 bases and 5 bases, with 4 bases remaining between them. The CDR3 runs to 11 residues. Per the germline V gene, CDR1 is WSHSY and CDR2 is SAAADI. The CDR3 coding sequence is TGCGCCAGCAGTGAGGGGCACGAGCAGTACGTC. Amino acids: CASSEGHEQYV.

The chain carries TRBV5-1 and TRBJ2-7, with 7 bases that match TRBD1. This CDR3 contains 17 residues. V shed 4 bases, J shed 5 bases, and the junction held 18 bases outside the gene matches. Germline CDR1 SGHRS, CDR2 YFSETQ. CDR3 in amino acids: CASSLRSLQGSGDEQYF. Here the CDR3 DNA reads TGCGCCAGCAGCCTAAGGAGCTTACAGGGGTCTGGGGACGAGCAGTACTTC.

The chain joins TRBV28 to TRBJ1-6; D is unresolved. The length of the CDR3 is 13 residues. The germline V gene encodes CDR1 MDHEN and CDR2 SYDVKM. The ends were cut back, 3 bases at V and 9 bases at J, with 9 bases in the middle. The CDR3 loop is CASSFMRTSPLHF. CDR3 sequence (DNA): TGTGCCAGCAGTTTTATGCGGACTTCACCCCTCCACTTT.

This clonotype turned up a few times. Possible read error: a much larger clone is one base away. The chain joins TRBV24-1 to TRBJ2-3, with D possibly being TRBD1 (5 bases). The CDR3 totals 13 residues. Trimming left V 6 bases short and J 2 bases short, with 8 bases between. Germline V gene lookup returns CDR1 KGHDR and CDR2 SFDVKD. The CDR3 here is CATSFRATDTQYF. The CDR3 DNA sequence: TGTGCCACCAGTTTCAGGGCCACAGATACGCAGTATTTT.

The chain carries TRBV4-1 and TRBJ2-2; D remains unclear. V was trimmed by 4 bases and J by 4 bases, leaving 13 bases between them. Looked up from germline, CDR1 is MGHRA and CDR2 is YSYEKL. The CDR3 covers 15 residues. The CDR3 region has the DNA TGCGCCAGCAGCCTACCACAGATCCTCACCGGGGAGCTGTTTTTT. Translating gives CASSLPQILTGELFF.

This clonotype occurred many times. CDR3 loop: CSAGQGAHEQYF. CDR3 coding DNA: TGCAGCGCTGGACAGGGGGCTCACGAGCAGTACTTC. The V call is TRBV29-1, the J call TRBJ2-7, with 11 bases lining up with TRBD1. The length of the CDR3 is 12 residues. V was pared by 7 bases and J by 5 bases, with 4 bases of the junction left unmatched. In germline, CDR1 is SQVTM, CDR2 ANQGSEA.

This clonotype was observed a few times. This chain links TRBV29-1 with TRBJ2-7; 10 nucleotides agree with TRBD1. V lost 1 base, J lost 5 bases, and 5 bases stayed unmatched. Germline values: CDR1 SQVTM, CDR2 ANQGSEA. The CDR3 length is 14 residues. In nucleotides, the CDR3 is TGCAGCGTTGAAGTGGGGACAGGGGCCCACGAGCAGTACTTC. It is translated as CSVEVGTGAHEQYF.

The chain recombines TRBV5-1 with TRBJ2-2; D may be TRBD1 (5 bases). Germline V gene data show CDR1 as SGHRS and CDR2 as YFSETQ. This CDR3 spans 15 amino acids. V was shortened by 6 bases and J by 1 base, with 13 bases between the two germline ends. Here the CDR3 DNA reads TGCGCCAGCAAAGACAGCAATTTGAACACCGGGGAGCTGTTTTTT. It codes for CASKDSNLNTGELFF.

This clonotype was counted only a few times. CDR3 residues: CASSPSGTSGQETQYF. As DNA, the CDR3 is TGCGCCAGCAGCCCCTCCGGGACTAGCGGTCAAGAGACCCAGTACTTC. This chain joins TRBV5-1 and TRBJ2-5, with TRBD2 identical over 11 bases. The CDR3 is made up of 16 amino acids. Germline V gives CDR1 SGHRS, CDR2 YFSETQ. J was trimmed by 2 bases and V by 4 bases; bases with no gene match: 7.